This TCR beta chain derives from a study of cytomegalovirus exposure and HLA in healthy donors (dated by TCRdb to 2015 to 2018). Concerning the study at large: According to an earlier analysis of 550 to 750 of the donors, about 179 million T cells yielded 117 million unique TCR beta sequences and approximately 280 Gb of sequence data. Roughly 300 gigabases of sequencing data and roughly 81 million unique TCR sequences made up an early release that covered some 640 HLA-typed donors. Among the roughly 430 genotyped donors, around 81% belonged to the genetic ancestry cluster associated with self-reported Caucasian donors. The study aimed to test whether signatures of past pathogen exposure could be identified by cataloging public T cell receptors. The study used immunosequencing to profile the T cell repertoires of around 600 subjects and linked those repertoires to cytomegalovirus serostatus. In addition to the first cohort of around 670 subjects, a separate validation cohort of about 120 different subjects was used. High-throughput TCR immunosequencing, statistical association of individual TCRs with disease status, and machine learning were combined to predict cytomegalovirus infection status. To study patterns of TCR occurrence, a later analysis re-analyzed previously published TCR beta repertoires from under 750 donors and added high-resolution HLA genotyping. Rather than drawing on any new phenotypic data, the later analysis identified candidate immune exposures from TCR beta sequences and the way those sequences occurred across donors. An earlier analysis of 587 of the donors applied high-throughput TCR beta sequencing to assess whether each TCR beta V gene segment acted as functional or pseudogenic. Donor age, sex, ethnicity and CMV serostatus were compiled alongside the repertoire data. In a later genetic analysis, genome-wide SNP genotypes for about 55% of the 666 donors were used, and that subset was treated as a discovery cohort. Every discovery cohort repertoire had been produced on one sequencing platform. HLA typing covered class I and class II loci at four-digit resolution. The number of donors typed differed by locus, with roughly 620-640 for A, B, C, DRB1 and DQB1, about 500 for DQA1, about 610 for DPA1, and some 470 for DPB1. Roughly five DR-DQ haplotypes were treated as single units for association and clustering because of strong linkage in the cohort. Across approximately 400 genotyped donors of the cohort, an average of about 240,000 unique TCR beta nucleotide sequences per donor were sequenced, and approximately 19% of those sequences were non-productive. Findings and caveats that apply to the study as a whole: While some public TCRs were present in many individuals, most TCR sequences turned up only very rarely across donors. Because counts were too low, some 16 rarely observed V segments, including chromosome 9 orphons, were excluded from the earlier analysis of 500 to 700 of the donors. Compared with equally common non-associated chains, HLA-associated TCR beta chains in a later analysis were more clonally expanded and had lower generation probabilities. HLA typing was unavailable for some donors at each locus, so association tests used only the typed subset. It was suggested by the authors that the approach could potentially be generalized to other disease states and immunological phenotypes. The cohort was sequenced for TCR beta chains only, and without alpha or paired-chain data the features that could be detected were limited. In a later analysis, several top co-occurrence clusters were reported to appear linked to parvovirus B19, influenza, CMV and Epstein-Barr virus. Immune exposure information for the cohort was limited to CMV serostatus. A further reported finding was that TCR beta sequences accurately predicted the HLA-A and HLA-B alleles for most subjects in the first cohort. A total of 164 TCR beta chains were listed by the study as associated with cytomegalovirus. The classifier was reported to diagnose cytomegalovirus status with high specificity and sensitivity in both the original and validation cohorts. A later analysis associated 17,000 or so TCR beta sequences with specific HLA alleles at a false discovery rate of 0.05. Some IMGT-functional V segments, including TRBV6-2 and TRBV6-3, could not be told apart with the 87-base-pair reads, so those segments were excluded. In a later analysis, the rate of TCR association differed among HLA loci, with DRB1 alleles having the most associated TCRs and HLA-C alleles having the fewest. Correlated functional status among segregating V segments might be attributable to linkage disequilibrium, but an unknown experimental factor could not be ruled out. Strong co-occurrence of HLA alleles, especially DR and DQ, made assigning TCR associations to individual alleles difficult. According to a later genetic analysis, donors in an Asian-associated ancestry cluster had fewer N-insertions in productive TCRs than the approximately 650-donor mean. A few of the identified cytomegalovirus-associated TCR beta chains were confirmed in vitro to be specific for cytomegalovirus antigens. Presence/absence analyses assumed roughly uniform sequencing depth across donors, an assumption that may not hold. In a later genetic analysis, a missense DCLRE1C variant was associated with V-gene and J-gene trimming of TCR beta chains, and the association was replicated in an independent cohort. A cluster of highly shared sequence variants was judged likely to represent a technical artifact of the sequencing pipeline. In an earlier analysis of 587 of the donors, most TCR beta V segments appeared in productive rearrangements about 87% or about 30% of the time, broadly matching IMGT annotations. A later analysis found that most CMV-associated TCR beta chains appeared HLA-restricted, with HLA associations seemingly driven largely by CMV exposure.

The germline V gene (reference sequence) sets CDR1 to SGHNT and CDR2 to YYREEE. Relative to germline, V is 0 bases shorter and J is 0 bases shorter, with 10 bases between their ends. The CDR3, cysteine through phenylalanine, is 15 amino acids long. CDR3 DNA is the only sequence kept; it has 45 bases, read in frame from the first base. The method was the immunoSEQ multiplex PCR assay. The multiplex PCR relied on a mix of 60 forward primers for TCR Vbeta segments and 13 reverse primers for TCR Jbeta segments. The CDR3 region of rearranged TCR beta genes was amplified from genomic DNA by a multiplex PCR assay. The Illumina HiSeq System was used to sequence the amplified TCR beta libraries as 87-base-pair reads. The paper's processing steps were these. In a later analysis, tens of millions of unique TCR beta chains were counted across the roughly 670 repertoires, and approximately 9.9 million of these chains were shared by at least two donors. Raw reads were error-corrected and collapsed into unique sequences with a nearest-neighbor algorithm that merged closely related sequences to remove PCR and sequencing errors. To assign V, D and J gene segments, CDR3 sequences were aligned to IMGT reference sequences. For a sequence to be retained, a match of at least six nucleotides was required to both a V gene segment and a J gene segment. A rearrangement was called productive if the CDR3 had no stop codons and remained in frame with V and J, and every other rearrangement was called non-productive. CDR3 was defined according to IMGT convention as the region running from the second conserved V-encoded cysteine to the conserved J-encoded phenylalanine. The earlier analysis of about 570 of the donors excluded any sequence lacking an unambiguous match to a single V gene segment. An earlier analysis of 587 of the donors called V segments functional above 56.7% productive rearrangements and segregating when the between-donor standard deviation exceeded 5%. To diagnose cytomegalovirus status from the catalog of TCR beta chain sequences, a statistical classification framework was built. In a later analysis, V and J genes were assigned by comparing TCR nucleotide sequences against IMGT/GENE-DB human TR gene sequences. A later analysis assigned CDR3 sequences and most-parsimonious VDJ recombination scenarios with the TCRdist pipeline. In a later analysis, every TCR beta chain was defined by the combination of its CDR3 amino acid sequence and its V-gene family, and reads without a unique V-gene family were dropped. To address suspected cross-contamination and a sequencing artifact, a later analysis removed several hundred highly shared, low-generation-probability nucleotide sequences. In a later analysis, a clonal expansion index was calculated for each public chain from normalized within-repertoire ranks of inferred template counts. A later analysis computed generation probabilities with a VDJ recombination model fitted to out-of-frame rearrangements, and checked the results against IGoR. A later analysis scored TCR-TCR, TCR-HLA and TCR-CMV co-occurrence with hypergeometric tests, applying a repertoire-size bias correction to TCR pairs. To estimate false discovery rates, a later analysis permuted the HLA or CMV assignments 20 times. In a later analysis, co-occurring TCRs were grouped using DBSCAN, and TCRdist sequence similarity was added for clustering within HLA-allele-positive subsets. Repertoires with fewer than 30,000 or more than 120,000 public chains were left out of co-occurrence clustering, as were about five repertoires with anomalous nucleotide sharing. TCRdb took over this immuneACCESS table, retaining in-frame rearrangements with V and J assigned. Such tables are incomplete; in checked studies, under half of the missing clones stem from an unresolved V gene, and the remainder is unexplained. D and trimming come from the DNA, and the V and J calls and clone size come from that table. The table for this sample lists about 240,000 clones; roughly four fifths of them were counted only once. The top ten constitute about 7.5% of the sample.

Concerning this clone itself: No antigen is known for it. No base qualities exist here, and no much larger clone lies one base off it.

In total, approximately 690 healthy bone marrow donors made up the cohort. Cohort members were all nominally healthy when sampled, although unrecorded immune exposures were likely present. The donor was CMV seropositive and belonged to the group of more than 250 seropositive cohort members. Each donor provided a peripheral blood sample, and peripheral blood mononuclear cells were used for TCR beta sequencing. The Qiagen DNeasy Blood Extraction Kit was used to extract genomic DNA from the blood cell samples. The specimen sequenced was PBMCs. The receptor's source is a woman aged 60-75 years in good health and CMV-seropositive. The sequence links TRBV5-4 to TRBJ2-7; perhaps TRBD2 is the D gene, with 6 bases matching. The DNA sequence is TGTGCCAGCAGCTTGGTTAGCGGTGACTCCTACGAGCAGTACTTC. Its coded protein is CASSLVSGDSYEQYF.